This TCR beta chain was sequenced during a study of T-cell reconstitution after alpha-beta-depleted transplantation in children. Unique molecular identifiers were incorporated during preparation of the TCRbeta library. Each CDR3 protein is one row after TCRdb ran MiXCR on the PCR reads. The sample shows about 47,000 distinct CDR3 sequences, about 47% of them seen only once. The germline V gene encodes CDR1 DFQATT and CDR2 SNEGSKA (reference sequence). The CDR3 is made up of 15 amino acids. The V segment lost 5 bases and the J segment 3 bases; nucleotides outside the gene matches: 12. The receptor comes from a boy under two years old with SCID, due to receive a stem cell transplant. The chain combines TRBV20-1 with TRBJ1-2, with TRBD1 matching over 7 bases. The material was peripheral blood, obtained before TCRalphabeta/CD19-depleted stem cell transplant. Here the CDR3 reads CSAGQPRGFDYGYTF. The CDR3 nucleotides are TGCAGTGCTGGACAACCCAGGGGGTTTGACTATGGCTACACCTTC.